This TCR beta chain was found in a study of radiotherapy plus CTLA-4 blockade in lung cancer. The CDR3 sequence is 14 residues long. V shed 3 bases and J 9 bases; nucleotides not matched to a gene: 8. Germline V CDR1 and CDR2: LGHNA, YSLEER. Assay used: immunoSEQ multiplex PCR; TCRdb lists only in-frame clones, some missing. The table has tens of thousands of clones, about 79% seen once. The sample here was peripheral blood, taken from a patient treated with radiotherapy plus ipilimumab. This sequence originates from a human donor with non-small cell lung cancer that progressed on radiotherapy plus ipilimumab. This chain joins TRBV4-3 and TRBJ2-1; 7 nucleotides agree with TRBD1. The CDR3: CASSHTGTDGEQFF. DNA for the CDR3: TGCGCCAGCAGCCACACCGGGACAGATGGTGAGCAGTTCTTC.